Each of the 18 T cell receptor beta chains below was sequenced from the same sample in a study of OX40 agonist ivuxolimab in advanced cancers. Library creation used the immunoSEQ multiplex PCR assay. Entries here come from immuneACCESS through TCRdb and include only in-frame sequences with V and J called. Some clones fail to appear in such tables; in the studies checked, an unresolved V gene covers under half of the shortfall, and the cause of the remainder is unknown. The sample includes about 24,000 clones, with just under 75% observed a single time. Jointly, the top ten make up around 18% of the sample. The sequencing here drew on CD4+ or CD8+ T cells sorted from blood, taken in a trial of the OX40 agonist ivuxolimab. The receptors here all came from an adult with an advanced solid tumor such as melanoma, head and neck, liver or kidney cancer.

V is TRBV4-2 and J is TRBJ2-7; D remains unclear. The germline V gene encodes CDR1 LGHNA and CDR2 YNFKEQ. The CDR3 runs 16 residues. Deletions cut 2 bases from V and 3 bases from J, with 17 bases between. The CDR3 here is CASSQQARNEIYEQYF. CDR3 coding DNA: TGTGCCAGCAGCCAACAGGCCCGAAATGAGATCTACGAGCAGTACTTC.

This clone was counted only a few times. V is TRBV7-8 and J is TRBJ2-7; the D gene is possibly TRBD1 (6 bases). The germline CDR1 and CDR2 sequences are SGHVS and FQNEAQ. V was cut by 8 bases and J by 0 bases, with 17 bases left in between. CDR3 length: 15 amino acids. For the CDR3, the DNA is TGTGCCAGCTCCATAACCGGACAGTCCTCCTACGAGCAGTACTTC. Its translation: CASSITGQSSYEQYF.

This chain uses TRBV11-3 with TRBJ1-1, with 10 bases that match TRBD1. The CDR3 runs to 16 residues. Looked up from germline, CDR1 is SGHNT and CDR2 is YENEEA. V trimming: 2 bases; J trimming: 1 base; junction bases outside the gene matches: 4. The CDR3 DNA reads as TGTGCCAGCAGCTTAAGGGGACAGGGGAAGAACACTGAAGCTTTCTTT. The encoded protein is CASSLRGQGKNTEAFF.

The chain has TRBV13 and TRBJ2-1, with 7 positions matching TRBD1. Germline values: CDR1 PRHDT, CDR2 FYEKMQ (reference sequence). This CDR3 region has 16 residues. With 1 base clipped from V and 7 bases from J, the junction kept 10 bases outside the gene matches. The CDR3 region has the DNA TGTGCCAGCAGCTTAGCCCCGGGACAGCCGGGAAATGAGCAGTTCTTC. Translation gives CASSLAPGQPGNEQFF.

The chain combines TRBV4-2 with TRBJ2-1; 8 bases match TRBD2. The CDR3 extends over 15 amino acids. The V gene end was trimmed by 3 bases and the J gene end by 9 bases; junction bases not matched to a gene: 10. The germline CDR1 and CDR2 sequences are LGHNA and YNFKEQ. CDR3 in DNA: TGTGCCAGCAGCCACCCCGGGACTAGTGTGCCTGAGCAGTTCTTC. It encodes CASSHPGTSVPEQFF.

V is TRBV5-1 and J is TRBJ2-7; 7 nucleotides line up with TRBD1. The CDR3 contains 13 residues. V shed 1 base, J shed 6 bases, and the junction held 4 bases outside the gene matches. Germline CDR1 and CDR2: SGHRS and YFSETQ. The CDR3 nucleotides are TGCGCCAGCAGCTTGAAGTCAGGGGGCGAGCAGTACTTC. It translates to CASSLKSGGEQYF.

The genes are TRBV9 and TRBJ1-1; no clear D. Germline V gene data show CDR1 as SGDLS and CDR2 as YYNGEE. Trimming took 8 bases from V and 3 from J, leaving 14 bases between them. CDR3 size: 13 residues. CDR3 bases: TGTGCCAGTGCAGACCCAGCGGACACTGAAGCTTTCTTT. Protein: CASADPADTEAFF. Looking up the rest from reference TRBV9 and TRBJ1-1 gives the full variable domain: DSGVTQTPKHLITATGQRVTLRCSPRSGDLSVYWYQQSLDQGLQFLIQYYNGEERAKGNILERFSAQQFPDLHSELNLSSLELGDSALYFCASADPADTEAFFGQGTRLTVV.

The chain has TRBV9 and TRBJ2-2; 7 bases fit TRBD1. Trimming at V came to 4 bases and at J to 2 bases, leaving 8 bases not matched to a gene. The CDR3 totals 16 residues. Germline loops: CDR1 SGDLS, CDR2 YYNGEE. CDR3 sequence: CASSPSTGVNTGELFF. Written as DNA, the CDR3 is TGTGCCAGCAGCCCTTCTACAGGGGTAAACACCGGGGAGCTGTTTTTT.

V is TRBV7-9 and J is TRBJ1-1, with D unresolved. CDR1 is SEHNR, CDR2 FQNEAQ, per germline (reference sequence). This CDR3 is 19 amino acids long. The V gene lost 1 base and the J gene lost 6 bases, with 27 bases spanning the gap. CDR3 loop: CASSLGVPVTRSQSAEAFF. The CDR3 DNA follows: TGTGCCAGCAGCTTAGGGGTTCCTGTGACGAGGAGCCAGAGCGCTGAAGCTTTCTTT.

The genes are TRBV30 and TRBJ1-4; no clear D gene. Trimming stripped 2 bases from V and 7 bases from J, with 17 bases between. The CDR3 contains 15 residues. In germline, CDR1 is GTSNPN, CDR2 SVGIG (reference sequence). CDR3 sequence: CAWSTWGRWSEKLFF. Here the CDR3 DNA reads TGTGCCTGGAGTACGTGGGGAAGGTGGAGTGAAAAACTGTTTTTT.

This clone was seen a handful of times. The chain is built from TRBV13 and TRBJ2-7; 9 bases agree with TRBD1. After removal of 6 bases from V and 1 base from J, the junction contained 4 bases not matched to a gene. The CDR3 has 14 residues. CDR1 and CDR2 from the germline V gene are PRHDT and FYEKMQ (reference sequence). CDR3 protein: CASSPGQGSYEQYF. CDR3 nucleotides: TGTGCCAGCAGTCCAGGACAGGGGTCCTACGAGCAGTACTTC.

J is TRBJ1-1 and V is TRBV6-5; D not resolved. V was clipped by 4 bases and J by 1 base, with 7 bases between them. Germline CDR1 reads MNHEY; CDR2 reads SVGAGI. This CDR3 is 13 amino acids long. Here the CDR3 DNA reads TGTGCCAGCAGTTGGCGGGGGAACACTGAAGCTTTCTTT. Protein: CASSWRGNTEAFF.

V usage is TRBV6-5 and J usage is TRBJ2-7, with 7 bases identical to TRBD1. Germline trimming cut 5 bases from V and 6 bases from J; bases unmatched to any gene: 10. This CDR3 is 14 amino acids long. Per the germline V gene, CDR1 is MNHEY and CDR2 is SVGAGI. This CDR3 reads CASSGPGQYPEQYF. The CDR3 DNA sequence: TGTGCCAGCAGTGGACCGGGACAGTACCCCGAGCAGTACTTC.

In this sample, this clone turned up a few times. The CDR3 DNA follows: TGTGCCAGCAGTCACCGGGGGCAGTATTTT. Protein product: CASSHRGQYF. V gene TRBV6-5 combines with J gene TRBJ2-3; TRBD2 is a possible D gene (5 bases). Germline V gives CDR1 MNHEY, CDR2 SVGAGI. The ends were cut back, 5 bases at V and 11 bases at J, with 8 bases in the middle. CDR3 length equals 10 residues.

The CDR3 region is CASSITGAGNQPQHF. The CDR3, as DNA: TGTGCCAGCAGCATCACAGGGGCGGGCAATCAGCCCCAGCATTTT. The chain is built from TRBV28 and TRBJ1-5; 7 bases are shared with TRBD1. V dropped 6 bases and J dropped 2; count of bases not matched to a gene: 7. The CDR3 covers 15 residues. Germline V lookup: CDR1 MDHEN, CDR2 SYDVKM.

The J gene is TRBJ2-1, the V gene TRBV7-9, with 8 bases lining up with TRBD2. CDR1 and CDR2 (germline): SEHNR, FQNEAQ (reference sequence). V trimming: 5 bases; J trimming: 8 bases; junction bases outside the gene matches: 11. The CDR3 is 15 residues long. CDR3: CASSVLGTRGDEQFF. The CDR3 DNA follows: TGTGCCAGCAGCGTTTTAGGGACTAGGGGGGATGAGCAGTTCTTC. The full variable domain, with the rest looked up from reference TRBV7-9 and TRBJ2-1, is DTGVSQNPRHKITKRGQNVTFRCDPISEHNRLYWYRQTLGQGPEFLTYFQNEAQLEKSRLLSDRFSAERPKGSFSTLEIQRTEQGDSAMYLCASSVLGTRGDEQFFGPGTRLTVL.

The chain carries TRBV11-3 and TRBJ2-2; 9 bases are a match to TRBD2. In germline, CDR1 is SGHNT, CDR2 YENEEA. V was pared by 3 bases and J by 5 bases, with 4 bases of the junction left unmatched. There are 15 residues in the CDR3. CDR3 in amino acids: CASSFAGGRTGELFF. The DNA of the CDR3 is TGTGCCAGCAGCTTCGCGGGGGGGAGAACCGGGGAGCTGTTTTTT. Combining the CDR3 with reference TRBV11-3 and TRBJ2-2 gives the whole variable domain EAGVVQSPRYKIIEKKQPVAFWCNPISGHNTLYWYLQNLGQGPELLIRYENEEAVDDSQLPKDRFSAERLKGVDSTLKIQPAELGDSAVYLCASSFAGGRTGELFFGEGSRLTVL.

The genes are TRBV7-2 and TRBJ2-2; TRBD1 agrees at 10 bases. This CDR3 is 16 amino acids long. Germline trimming cut 4 bases from V and 5 bases from J; bases unmatched to any gene: 7. CDR1 and CDR2 (germline): SGHTA, FQGNSA. In DNA form, the CDR3 reads TGTGCCAGCAGCTACAGGACAGGGGGATTAACCGGGGAGCTGTTTTTT. Protein sequence: CASSYRTGGLTGELFF.